This TCR beta chain derives from a study of CD8+ T cells in alopecia areata. General study findings and limits: Elevated clonality characterized lesional scalp relative to normal scalp, particularly in alopecia totalis/universalis.

As regards this clone: The antigen is unknown.

Germline lookup yields CDR1 SNHLY and CDR2 FYNNEI. Between the trimmed V and J ends, which lost 2 bases and 2 bases, there was a span of 4 bases. This CDR3 has 12 amino acids. Sampling of alopecia areata patients yielded lesional scalp punch biopsies as well as peripheral blood. RNA extraction and reverse transcription yielded cDNA as sequencing template. Only in-frame clones appear in the TCRdb table, and some are missing; sequencing was by immunoSEQ multiplex PCR. The table records 100,000 to 150,000 clones, about 50% of them present only once. The specimen was CD8+ T cells sorted from blood, collected at week 0. The chain joins TRBV2 to TRBJ2-7; D unresolved. The sequence derives from a human donor with alopecia areata. The CDR3 bases are TGTGCCAGCAGTGAACAGGCCTACGAGCAGTACTTC. Translation: CASSEQAYEQYF.